The sequence of this T cell receptor beta chain was determined in a study of regulatory T cells in long-lasting Graves disease. As for the study in general: Patients with new Graves' disease had used antithyroid drugs below 3 months. Study findings and constraints: Persistent patients shared more public clonotypes (2,741) than newly diagnosed patients (around 1,000).

Library construction for TCR beta used iRepertoire HTBI primers and Arm-PCR of CDR3 regions. TCRdb independently ran MiXCR on the multiplex PCR reads; one entry per CDR3 protein. The table lists roughly 430,000 distinct CDR3 sequences, about 17% of them singletons. As to time point: newly diagnosed GD, antithyroid drugs for less than 3 months. PBMC-derived RNA was used for the TCR library. This clonotype occurred a few times. The antigen remains unidentified. These data were also reused for a study on T cells in Graves' hyperthyroidism and ophthalmopathy.

Sequencing was performed on peripheral blood mononuclear cells (PBMCs), taken at new diagnosis, from a patient treated with antithyroid drugs. The source is a woman in her thirties with Graves disease.

CDR3 nucleotides: TGTGCCAGCAGCGTAGAAGGGAGGCTCGGCACCATATATTTT. This codes for CASSVEGRLGTIYF. The chain recombines TRBV9 with TRBJ1-3; the D is unclear. Between the trimmed V and J ends, which lost 0 bases and 9 bases, there was a span of 13 bases. This CDR3 has 14 residues. CDR1 is SGDLS, CDR2 YYNGEE, per germline.